This T cell receptor (beta chain) was recorded in a study of monozygotic twins with inflammatory bowel disease. Study observations and caveats: Discordant twins had repertoire similarity that did not differ from that of concordant twins, possibly from limited power. Healthy co-twins showed greater TCRbeta diversity (inverse Simpson) than IBD patients.

Researchers put TCRalpha and TCRbeta cDNA through two nested PCRs lasting 16 and 9 cycles. From its re-call of the 5' RACE reads, TCRdb lists each CDR3 protein once, without DNA. This listing includes about 450,000 distinct CDR3 sequences. In regard to this clonotype: Its antigen is unknown.

In germline, CDR1 is MNHEY, CDR2 SVGEGT. CDR3 length: 13 residues. This chain joins TRBV6-2 or TRBV6-3 and TRBJ2-2. Sequenced sample: blood. The TCR comes from a human donor with ulcerative colitis or Crohn's disease, or a healthy co-twin of an affected twin (not recorded which). The CDR3 protein is CASRRGNTGELFF.